These T cell receptor beta chains were read from a single sample in a study of spatial heterogeneity in lung cancer. Via MiXCR, TCRdb re-called the 5' RACE reads, giving one row per CDR3 protein. The sample lists around 12,000 distinct CDR3 sequences, around 5.6% occurring once. The material was lung tumor tissue, obtained at surgery. The receptors come from a female donor with early-stage non-small cell lung cancer. CDR3s include the opening cysteine and the closing phenylalanine or tryptophan. D genes are given only for firm matches. Clone size appears in some rows only: once, few, many, or a class for an expanded clone.

J | length | V | D | size | DNA | CDR3
TRBJ1-1 | 14 | TRBV20-1 | - | many | TGCAGTGCTAGAGATCGGGTGAGAGCTTCTGAAGCTTTCTTT | CSARDRVRASEAFF
TRBJ1-1 | 15 | TRBV28 | - | many | TGTGCCAGCAGTCCCCTCGGGACCTACGCGACTGAAGCTTTCTTT | CASSPLGTYATEAFF
TRBJ2-7 | 13 | TRBV6-5 | - | medium-sized | TGTGCCAGCAGTTATAGAGGGAACTACGAGCAGTACTTC | CASSYRGNYEQYF
TRBJ2-1 | 16 | TRBV7-9 | TRBD2 | - | TGTGCCAGCAGCAATGGACTAGCGGGAGTGAAGAATGAGCAGTTCTTC | CASSNGLAGVKNEQFF
TRBJ1-5 | 13 | TRBV4-1 | - | many | TGCGCCAGCAGCCGGGACTTTATGCGGCCCCAGCATTTT | CASSRDFMRPQHF
TRBJ2-1 | 15 | TRBV11-3 | TRBD1 | many | TGTGCCAGCAGCCGGGGACAGGCTGTTTACAATGAGCAGTTCTTC | CASSRGQAVYNEQFF
TRBJ2-1 | 12 | TRBV10-3 | - | many | TGTGCCATCAGCGAACAACTACTGGGGCAGTTCTTC | CAISEQLLGQFF
TRBJ2-5 | 14 | TRBV3-1 | TRBD2 | many | TGTGCCAGCAGCCAGGGACTAGCTCGAGAGACCCAGTACTTC | CASSQGLARETQYF
TRBJ1-1 | 18 | TRBV20-1 | TRBD1 | many | TGCAGTGCTAGAGATCAGGGACAGCTCCATCCTGGGAACACTGAAGCTTTCTTT | CSARDQGQLHPGNTEAFF
TRBJ2-7 | 16 | TRBV7-8 | TRBD1 | many | TGTGCCAGCAGCTTAGTGACCGGGACAGGGGTCTACGAGCAGTACTTC | CASSLVTGTGVYEQYF
TRBJ1-1 | 13 | TRBV12-3/TRBV12-4 | - | - | TGTGCCAGCAGAGGCACAGGCCACACTGAAGCTTTCTTT | CASRGTGHTEAFF
TRBJ2-2 | 13 | TRBV7-9 | - | many | TGTGCCAGCAGCTCTGGGGGAGCCGGGGAGCTGTTTTTT | CASSSGGAGELFF
TRBJ2-1 | 14 | TRBV11-2 | - | many | TGTGCCAGCAGCTTGGCGGCCACCTACAATGAGCAGTTCTTC | CASSLAATYNEQFF
TRBJ2-7 | 12 | TRBV29-1 | - | many | TGCAGCGTTGAAGGCCAGGGCTACGAGCAGTACTTC | CSVEGQGYEQYF
TRBJ2-3 | 13 | TRBV6-5 | TRBD2 | many | TGTGCCAGCGCGGCGGGGGGTACAGATACGCAGTATTTT | CASAAGGTDTQYF
TRBJ1-2 | 14 | TRBV3-1 | - | many | TGTGCCAGCAGCCCTTCTACAGGGAACTATGGCTACACCTTC | CASSPSTGNYGYTF
TRBJ1-2 | 16 | TRBV4-3 | - | many | TGCGCCAGCAGCCAAGATCGAAATGCGGGGAGGTCTGGCTACACCTTC | CASSQDRNAGRSGYTF
TRBJ1-1 | 12 | TRBV12-3/TRBV12-4 | - | many | TGTGCCAGCAGTTTAAGTCTCACTGAAGCTTTCTTT | CASSLSLTEAFF
TRBJ2-3 | 17 | TRBV20-1 | TRBD2 | few | TGCAGTGCTAAGGGAAATCCGGTAGCGGGGGTCACAGATACGCAGTATTTT | CSAKGNPVAGVTDTQYF
TRBJ1-4 | 14 | TRBV6-5 | - | many | TGTGCCAGCAGTTACTTGGGAAAGGGCGCTGGACTGTTTTTT | CASSYLGKGAGLFF
TRBJ2-5 | 15 | TRBV27 | - | many | TGTGCCAGCAGTTTAATTGGCACAGGGCGGGAGACCCAGTACTTC | CASSLIGTGRETQYF
TRBJ2-3 | 14 | TRBV11-2 | - | many | TGTGCCAGCAGCCCAAAAGGTGATCAAGTCACGCAGTATTTT | CASSPKGDQVTQYF
TRBJ1-5 | 15 | TRBV21-1 | - | many | TGTGCCAGCAGGGTATCGGAGGAGGGAGGCCAGCCCCAGCATTTT | CASRVSEEGGQPQHF
TRBJ1-4 | 12 | TRBV7-9 | - | many | TGTGCCAGCAGCTATGCGGCCGAAAAACTGTTTTTT | CASSYAAEKLFF
TRBJ2-3 | 16 | TRBV5-1 | TRBD2 | many | TGCGCCAGCAGCCCATTGACTAGCGGGGGGCCCTCGACGCAGTATTTT | CASSPLTSGGPSTQYF
TRBJ2-3 | 14 | TRBV20-1 | - | many | TGCAGTGCTCTCTTTCGGACAGTCACAGATACGCAGTATTTT | CSALFRTVTDTQYF
TRBJ1-5 | 14 | TRBV27 | - | medium-sized | TGTGCCAGCAGTTTATCTGGGGGAGGGCAGCCCCAGCATTTT | CASSLSGGGQPQHF
TRBJ2-3 | 15 | TRBV4-1 | - | many | TGCGCCAGCAGCCAAGTGCCAGCGGCTTCAGATACGCAGTATTTT | CASSQVPAASDTQYF
TRBJ2-3 | 15 | TRBV6-2/TRBV6-3 | TRBD2 | many | TGTGCCAGCACCCGATTAGCGGGAGGACGGGATACGCAGTATTTT | CASTRLAGGRDTQYF
TRBJ2-7 | 12 | TRBV20-1 | - | medium-sized | TGCAGTGCTAGATTGAGCTCCTACGAGCAGTACTTC | CSARLSSYEQYF
TRBJ1-3 | 16 | TRBV5-1 | - | many | TGCGCCAGCAGCGTGAGAGGGACCTTCTCTGGAAACACCATATATTTT | CASSVRGTFSGNTIYF
TRBJ2-3 | 15 | TRBV4-1 | TRBD1 | many | TGCGCCAGCAGCCAAATCAGGGGGTCCACAGATACGCAGTATTTT | CASSQIRGSTDTQYF
TRBJ2-3 | 15 | TRBV7-9 | TRBD2 | many | TGTGCCAGCAGCTTAGCGCTCTCTAGCGGGGATACGCAGTATTTT | CASSLALSSGDTQYF
TRBJ1-5 | 18 | TRBV7-8 | - | many | TGTGCCAGCATCCCGGGAGGTTTCTCTTCGGGGTCGGGTCAGCCCCAGCATTTT | CASIPGGFSSGSGQPQHF
TRBJ2-5 | 15 | TRBV2 | - | many | TGTGCCAGCAGAGATGGACAGCCCGGGGGGGAGACCCAGTACTTC | CASRDGQPGGETQYF
TRBJ1-5 | 13 | TRBV7-8 | - | few | TGTGCCAGCAGCTTAGGGGCTTCGCAGCCCCAGCATTTT | CASSLGASQPQHF
TRBJ1-2 | 15 | TRBV7-8 | TRBD1 | many | TGTGCCAGCAGCTTTAGGACAGGGGGCGGCTTAGGCTACACCTTC | CASSFRTGGGLGYTF
TRBJ1-1 | 14 | TRBV2 | TRBD1 | many | TGTGCCAGCAATGCGGACAGGGAGAACACTGAAGCTTTCTTT | CASNADRENTEAFF
TRBJ1-5 | 13 | TRBV20-1 | - | - | TGCAGTGCTAGGGGCTTGGGTGCGGGGCCCCAGCATTTT | CSARGLGAGPQHF
TRBJ1-2 | 13 | TRBV10-3 | - | many | TGTGCCATCAGGGTCGAGGGAGGGTATGGCTACACCTTC | CAIRVEGGYGYTF
TRBJ2-7 | 12 | TRBV5-6 | - | many | TGTGCCAGCAGCTGGGGAGCGGGCGAGCAGTACTTC | CASSWGAGEQYF
TRBJ1-5 | 14 | TRBV12-3/TRBV12-4 | TRBD1 | - | TGTGCCAGCAGTCGGATCAGGGGGTCTCAGCCCCAGCATTTT | CASSRIRGSQPQHF
TRBJ1-2 | 15 | TRBV30 | - | many | TGTGCCTGGAGTGTAAGGACAGTCTTCAACTATGGCTACACCTTC | CAWSVRTVFNYGYTF
TRBJ1-5 | 15 | TRBV28 | - | many | TGTGCCAGCAGTTCGGGAATACTACCCAATCAGCCCCAGCATTTT | CASSSGILPNQPQHF
TRBJ1-1 | 15 | TRBV4-2 | - | many | TGTGCCAGCAGCCCTCGGCCAGGGTCGAGCACTGAAGCTTTCTTT | CASSPRPGSSTEAFF
TRBJ1-2 | 13 | TRBV4-3 | - | many | TGCGCCAGCAGCCAAGTTGGGACGTATGGCTACACCTTC | CASSQVGTYGYTF
TRBJ1-5 | 13 | TRBV4-2 | - | many | TGTGCCAGCAGCCAACGAATGAATCAGCCCCAGCATTTT | CASSQRMNQPQHF
TRBJ1-2 | 15 | TRBV7-9 | TRBD1 | - | TGTGCCAGCAGCTTGGGACAGGGGTTTAACTATGGCTACACCTTC | CASSLGQGFNYGYTF
TRBJ1-5 | 15 | TRBV30 | TRBD1 | many | TGTGCCTGGAGTCCTCCAGACAGGGACAATCAGCCCCAGCATTTT | CAWSPPDRDNQPQHF
TRBJ2-3 | 16 | TRBV20-1 | TRBD2 | many | TGCAGTGCTCCTGATTTGACTAGCGGGGTGATGGATACGCAGTATTTT | CSAPDLTSGVMDTQYF
TRBJ1-2 | 15 | TRBV7-2 | TRBD1 | few | TGTGCCAGCAGCTTAGCTTTAGGACAGGGCTCTGGCTACACCTTC | CASSLALGQGSGYTF
TRBJ1-2 | 14 | TRBV6-5 | - | - | TGTGCCAGCAGTCCCCACGGGGGCGGATATGGCTACACCTTC | CASSPHGGGYGYTF
TRBJ1-1 | 13 | TRBV5-1 | - | many | TGCGCCAGCAGCTTGTCTCGGAACACTGAAGCTTTCTTT | CASSLSRNTEAFF
TRBJ2-7 | 15 | TRBV7-2 | TRBD1 | medium-sized | TGTGCCAGCAGCTATGGACAGGGGAAGGTGCGTGGGCAGTACTTC | CASSYGQGKVRGQYF
TRBJ2-7 | 15 | TRBV6-2/TRBV6-3 | TRBD2 | many | TGTGCCAGCAGTCTAGCGGAGGTCCCTTTCGACGAGCAGTACTTC | CASSLAEVPFDEQYF